The TCR beta chain under discussion was sequenced for a study of T cell responses to AZD1222 COVID-19 vaccine. The CDR3 is 15 residues long. Germline V gene lookup returns CDR1 SGHKS and CDR2 YYEKEE (reference sequence). Trimming shortened V by 0 bases and J by 4 bases, and 13 bases separated the two germline ends. This table comes from immunoSEQ multiplex PCR, and its TCRdb copy is limited to in-frame clones, with some not included. The sample has 150,000 or so clones, 92% seen once. This clonotype was sampled from an adult in good health. The sequences come from peripheral blood, collected on day 0 of AZD1222 vaccination. The chain employs TRBV5-5 and TRBJ2-5; D could derive from TRBD1 or TRBD2 (7 bases each). For the CDR3, the DNA is TGTGCCAGCAGCTTGGTGTCCAGGGGGGGAGAGACCCAGTACTTC. Translation: CASSLVSRGGETQYF.